This T cell receptor beta chain was obtained from a study of breast tumors, draining lymph nodes, adjacent tissues. The CDR3 is 16 residues long. Deletions cut 2 bases from V and 4 bases from J, with 17 bases between. Germline assignment: CDR1 SGHTA and CDR2 FQGNSA. Breast cancer patients provided tissue from their axillary draining lymph nodes. MiXCR, run by TCRdb on the multiplex PCR reads, gives a single entry per CDR3 protein. The sample carries 150,000 to 250,000 distinct CDR3 sequences, 25% to 40% recorded once. The origin of this receptor is a female donor with breast cancer. Some clones in this sample may be carry-over from other donors' samples. Sample: axillary lymph node tissue. The chain links TRBV7-2 to TRBJ1-1; D is perhaps TRBD1 (5 bases). The CDR3 DNA follows: TGTGCCAGCAGCTTAATGACCCAACAGAGGGGCACTGAAGCTTTCTTT. Translation: CASSLMTQQRGTEAFF.